This T cell receptor (beta chain) derives from a study of cytotoxic CD8 clonotypes in ibrutinib-treated CLL. Library input was about 2 micrograms of DNA from cryopreserved PBMCs. The protocol was immunoSEQ multiplex PCR, while the TCRdb copy is restricted to in-frame clones and leaves out a portion. The table shows some 40,000 clones, with 68% occurring only once. Germline CDR1 SGHTA, CDR2 FQGTGA. This CDR3 has 20 residues. Germline trimming cut 0 bases from V and 2 bases from J; bases unmatched to any gene: 16. The sample in question was PBMCs, obtained at disease progression, from a patient treated with ibrutinib. The source of this sequence is a human donor with chronic lymphocytic leukemia. The chain combines TRBV7-3 with TRBJ1-1; TRBD1 aligns across 9 bases. Here the CDR3 DNA reads TGTGCCAGCAGCTTAACGTCCGACCACAGGGGGCGAGGGTATAACACTGAAGCTTTCTTT. Its protein is CASSLTSDHRGRGYNTEAFF.